These T cell receptor beta chains were read from a single sample in a study of T-cell memory formation after mild COVID-19. MiXCR, applied by TCRdb to the 5' RACE reads, yields one record per CDR3 protein. The sample gives about 470,000 distinct CDR3 sequences, around a quarter of which show up once; around 12% is in the top ten. The specimen was PBMCs or a T cell subset sorted from them (not recorded which). The receptors shown here come from an adult woman who had mild COVID-19 (a few samples of this study predate the infection). Cell type and time point are not known. Each CDR3 is given with its conserved first and last residue.

j_call,v_call,cdr3_aa
TRBJ2-7,TRBV7-9,CASSLVDRSSYEQYF
TRBJ2-5,TRBV5-1,CASSLGETSGMETQYF
TRBJ2-7,TRBV7-8,CASSLDYRRIGHEQYF
TRBJ2-4,TRBV28,CASSPRDIQYF
TRBJ2-7,TRBV29-1,CSVSSGVTYEQYF
TRBJ2-5,TRBV7-9,CASIASWRDREETQYF
TRBJ2-7,TRBV18,CASSPTGTAGYEQYF
TRBJ2-1,TRBV5-1,CASSLVRTRDEQFF
TRBJ1-4,TRBV11-2,CASSHWTGGFNEKLFF
TRBJ2-3,TRBV4-3,CASSQGQVRTDTQYF
TRBJ2-3,TRBV7-2,CASSTRLVTDTQYF
TRBJ2-7,TRBV5-8,CASSYRTDPPYEQYF
TRBJ2-1,TRBV12-3/TRBV12-4,CASSFLPTTRPTTLYNEQFF
TRBJ2-7,TRBV5-8,CASSLEFGTSPLEQYF
TRBJ2-1,TRBV4-3,CASSQDPPTSGRASYNEQFF
TRBJ1-2,TRBV18,CASSPPGVYLHYGYTF
TRBJ1-4,TRBV7-9,CASSHPSREKLFF
TRBJ2-1,TRBV18,CASSPPRTSMNEQFF
TRBJ2-7,TRBV4-2,CASSQATSLSYEQYF
TRBJ2-1,TRBV5-1,CASSQHDSYNEQFF
TRBJ2-1,TRBV12-3/TRBV12-4,CASSHSGLAGVYEQFF
TRBJ2-7,TRBV3-1,CASSQRTGDHEQYF
TRBJ2-3,TRBV11-3,CASSFYGGATDTQYF
TRBJ1-2,TRBV7-2,CASSLGPVGGYTF
TRBJ2-5,TRBV10-3,CAISQFQETQYF
TRBJ1-2,TRBV3-1,CASSLQLASGYTF
TRBJ2-5,TRBV7-2,CASSPDQGETQYF
TRBJ1-4,TRBV12-3/TRBV12-4,CASSPGSGYEEKLFF
TRBJ2-3,TRBV5-1,CASTTDLSDTQYF
TRBJ2-3,TRBV18,CASSPGTGGRGTDTQYF
TRBJ2-1,TRBV18,CASSPLQGDEQFF
TRBJ2-5,TRBV7-9,CASSWEVWETQYF
TRBJ2-5,TRBV12-5,CASGRSDSQQETQYF
TRBJ2-3,TRBV7-2,CASSLSWGQGTDTQYF
TRBJ2-2,TRBV5-4,CASSPRPELNTGELFF
TRBJ2-1,TRBV2,CASSVLYNEQFF
TRBJ2-7,TRBV29-1,CSVEGQGVNEQYF
TRBJ1-1,TRBV6-6,CASSWANTEAFF
TRBJ2-6,TRBV4-2,CASSQPGSSSGANVLTF
TRBJ2-5,TRBV4-3,CASSQAPLVSGRAETQYF
TRBJ1-1,TRBV7-3,CASSPTASGNEAFF
TRBJ1-5,TRBV19,CASSIRQVYQPQHF
TRBJ2-3,TRBV29-1,CSVGGDTDTQYF
TRBJ2-1,TRBV4-3,CASSQEPSGRRAYNEQFF